The clone carrying this TCR beta chain was detected only once. Its target is not known. The PCR had 60 Vbeta and 13 Jbeta primers. Sequenced by immunoSEQ multiplex PCR; TCRdb stores in-frame clones only, minus some. This sample has about 120,000 clones, with roughly 80% found just once. Deletions cut 6 bases from V and 5 bases from J, with 15 bases between. The CDR3 length is 14 residues. CDR1 and CDR2 (germline): SGHRS, YFSETQ. This record belongs to a study of cytomegalovirus exposure and HLA in healthy donors. Findings of the study overall: In a later analysis, TCR beta V- and J-gene trimming showed a link to a missense DCLRE1C variant.

The chain uses TRBV5-1 and TRBJ2-1, with D unclear. The sequence derives from a woman aged 25-40 years in good health and CMV-seropositive. The sequencing sample was made of PBMCs. This CDR3 reads CASTPRPENNEQFF. CDR3 bases: TGCGCCAGCACCCCGAGGCCAGAAAACAATGAGCAGTTCTTC. The whole variable domain, filled in from reference TRBV5-1 and TRBJ2-1, reads KAGVTQTPRYLIKTRGQQVTLSCSPISGHRSVSWYQQTPGQGLQFLFEYFSETQRNKGNFPGRFSGRQFSNSRSEMNVSTLELGDSALYLCASTPRPENNEQFFGPGTRLTVL.